The rows below give T cell receptor beta chains drawn from one sample of a study of blood T cell repertoires in COVID-19. Using immunoSEQ multiplex PCR, the repertoire was profiled, and TCRdb retains in-frame clones only, with some absent. The sample contains approximately 210,000 clones, approximately 84% of which appear only once. The sequenced sample consisted of peripheral blood. The receptor source for this set is a woman aged 70-85 years with active or convalescent COVID-19. The CDR3 runs from the conserved cysteine through the conserved F or W. D genes are given only for firm matches. Not all rows give a size; the values are once, few, many and, for expanded clones, a class.

TRBV19	TRBJ1-3	.	.	TGTGCCAGTAGTACAGGAGGTTCAACTGGAAACACCATATATTTT	CASSTGGSTGNTIYF
TRBV29-1	TRBJ1-1	TRBD1	once	TGCAGCGCCGACAGGGGAGGTACTGAAGCTTTCTTT	CSADRGGTEAFF
TRBV10-3	TRBJ2-1	TRBD2	.	TGTGCCATCAGTGAGGGGACTAGCAAGGGGATGGAGCAGTTCTTC	CAISEGTSKGMEQFF
TRBV5-4	TRBJ2-2	.	.	TGTGCCAGCAGCTTGTTTAGACTCGGGGAGCTGTTTTTT	CASSLFRLGELFF
TRBV6-5	TRBJ2-3	.	.	TGTGCCAGCAGTTATTCCGGGGTACCGGGAGATACGCAGTATTTT	CASSYSGVPGDTQYF
TRBV19	TRBJ2-2	.	.	TGTGCCAGTAGTACTAGGGGGGGCACCGGGGAGCTGTTTTTT	CASSTRGGTGELFF
TRBV28	TRBJ2-1	TRBD2	.	TGTGCCAGCAGTTTCCGCGGTCTAGCGGGAACCCATGAGCAGTTCTTC	CASSFRGLAGTHEQFF
TRBV6-1	TRBJ1-5	.	many	TGTGCCAGCAGTGAAGGGGGGAGGGGCGGGCAGCCCCAGCATTTT	CASSEGGRGGQPQHF
TRBV6-6	TRBJ1-6	TRBD1	.	TGTGCCAGCAGTTATCGAACAGGGGACTCACCCCTCCACTTT	CASSYRTGDSPLHF
TRBV18	TRBJ2-1	.	.	TGTGCCAGCTCACCCCTAGGGGGGCGGGAGAATGAGCAGTTCTTC	CASSPLGGRENEQFF
TRBV6-6	TRBJ1-5	TRBD1	.	TGTGCCAGCAGTGCTGCAGGGGGCCATCAGCCCCAGCATTTT	CASSAAGGHQPQHF
TRBV9	TRBJ2-7	TRBD1	.	TGTGCCAGCAGCACCGGGACAGGGGGTATGTACGAGCAGTACTTC	CASSTGTGGMYEQYF
TRBV29-1	TRBJ2-7	.	.	TGCAGCGTTGCGATAGCCCTTGGGGAGCAGTACTTC	CSVAIALGEQYF
TRBV4-1	TRBJ2-5	TRBD2	.	TGCGCCAGCAGCCAAGTTAGCGGGAGGTCCCTCGGGGAGACCCAGTACTTC	CASSQVSGRSLGETQYF
TRBV6-4	TRBJ2-1	.	.	TGTGCCAGCAGTCCCCGGGGAGGAACCGGAGGCAATGAGCAGTTCTTC	CASSPRGGTGGNEQFF
TRBV6-5	TRBJ2-3	.	.	TGTGCCAGCAGCCCCCCCGCGTCAGATACGCAGTATTTT	CASSPPASDTQYF
TRBV5-1	TRBJ1-4	.	.	TGCGCCAGCAGCTTGAACGAGAATGAAAAACTGTTTTTT	CASSLNENEKLFF
TRBV20-1	TRBJ2-7	.	once	TGCAGTGCTAGCGGTTCCTACGAGCAGTACTTC	CSASGSYEQYF
TRBV3-1/TRBV3-2	TRBJ2-5	.	once	TGTGCCAGCAGCCAACCCCTACGGCGGGATCACGAGACCCAGTACTTC	CASSQPLRRDHETQYF
TRBV18	TRBJ2-7	.	.	TGTGCCAGCTCGCCCCGAGGTGGCGACGAGCAGTACTTC	CASSPRGGDEQYF
TRBV19	TRBJ1-2	.	once	TGTGCCAGTATCACCCGCGGGAGGGATGGCTACACCTTC	CASITRGRDGYTF
TRBV3-1/TRBV3-2	TRBJ2-3	.	.	TGTGCCAGCAACAAGGGAGGCACAGATACGCAGTATTTT	CASNKGGTDTQYF
TRBV29-1	TRBJ2-1	.	.	TGCAGCGTTGAGTCCCAGGGAATCATTTACAATGAGCAGTTCTTC	CSVESQGIIYNEQFF
TRBV19	TRBJ2-5	.	.	TGTGCCAGTAGTCTTACAGGGAGCCAAGAGACCCAGTACTTC	CASSLTGSQETQYF
TRBV27	TRBJ1-2	.	once	TGTGCCAGCAGTTTAGCGTCGGGTTATGGCTACACCTTC	CASSLASGYGYTF
TRBV5-1	TRBJ2-7	.	.	TGCGCCAGCAGCCGGGACACGTACTCCTACGAGCAGTACTTC	CASSRDTYSYEQYF
TRBV7-9	TRBJ2-3	.	.	TGTGCCAGCAGCTTGCTAGTCGGCGCAGATACGCAGTATTTT	CASSLLVGADTQYF
TRBV27	TRBJ2-7	TRBD1	.	TGTGCCAGCAGCCGGACAGGGGTCAAGACCTACGAGCAGTACTTC	CASSRTGVKTYEQYF
TRBV5-1	TRBJ2-7	TRBD2	.	TGCGCCAGCAGCCCTACCCTATCAGCGGGAGGAGGCTACGAGCAGTACTTC	CASSPTLSAGGGYEQYF
TRBV30	TRBJ2-5	.	.	TGTGCCTGGAGACCAGGACAAGAGACCCAGTACTTC	CAWRPGQETQYF
TRBV11-2	TRBJ2-7	TRBD2	.	TGTGCCAGCAGCTCCCAGATGGCGGGAGGGACCTACGAGCAGTACTTC	CASSSQMAGGTYEQYF
TRBV6-5	TRBJ2-2	TRBD2	.	TGTGCCAGCAGCACCGGGAGGGCCGGGGAGCTGTTTTTT	CASSTGRAGELFF
TRBV15	TRBJ2-7	TRBD1	few	TGTGCCACCAGCAGAACCGGGACAGGGCCTCTCTACGAGCAGTACTTC	CATSRTGTGPLYEQYF
TRBV2	TRBJ2-6	TRBD2	few	TGTGCCAGCAGTGATAGACTAGCGGGATCCCCTGGGGCCAACGTCCTGACTTTC	CASSDRLAGSPGANVLTF
TRBV5-4	TRBJ2-5	TRBD1	.	TGTGCCAGCAGCGCGGTCGTGACAGGGGGCGCGGAGACCCAGTACTTC	CASSAVVTGGAETQYF
TRBV2	TRBJ2-5	TRBD1	once	TGTGCCAGCAGTGGACAGGGGGCGTATATAGAGACCCAGTACTTC	CASSGQGAYIETQYF
TRBV6-5	TRBJ2-7	TRBD2	.	TGTGCCAGCGGGGGCTCCGCGACTAGCGGGAAGGAGTACTTC	CASGGSATSGKEYF
TRBV7-9	TRBJ1-4	TRBD1	few	TGTGCCAGCAGCTCGACGGGACAGGGGGCAACTAATGAAAAACTGTTTTTT	CASSSTGQGATNEKLFF
TRBV2	TRBJ2-1	.	.	TGTGCCAGCAGTGCCTTTTACAATGAGCAGTTCTTC	CASSAFYNEQFF
TRBV5-1	TRBJ2-7	.	.	TGCGCCAGCAGCTCGCTGAGCGGGGGACAGAGCTCCTACGAGCAGTACTTC	CASSSLSGGQSSYEQYF
TRBV14	TRBJ2-1	.	.	TGTGCCAGCAGCCAGGCGGGACCCTCCTACAATGAGCAGTTCTTC	CASSQAGPSYNEQFF
TRBV5-3	TRBJ2-5	.	.	TGTGCCATCATCCGGGGTTTGGAAGGGGAGACCCAGTACTTC	CAIIRGLEGETQYF
TRBV5-1	TRBJ2-3	TRBD1	.	TGCGCCAGCAGCTTAACAGGGGGCCTAAGCTCGAGCACAGATACGCAGTATTTT	CASSLTGGLSSSTDTQYF
TRBV27	TRBJ2-1	TRBD2	.	TGTGCCAGCAGTTTATTCGGGATTAGCGGGACCACCTACAATGAGCAGTTCTTC	CASSLFGISGTTYNEQFF
TRBV6-5	TRBJ1-2	.	few	TGTGCCAGCAGTTACTCGAGAGGGGGGGCCCGTTTTTTCACCTTC	CASSYSRGGARFFTF
TRBV27	TRBJ2-1	.	.	TGTGCCAGCAGCGGGGGGCCAGCGGTCTACAATGAGCAGTTCTTC	CASSGGPAVYNEQFF
TRBV13	TRBJ2-5	TRBD2	.	TGTGCCAGCAGCTTAGCCTTACTAGCGGGAGGGTCCGAAGAGACCCAGTACTTC	CASSLALLAGGSEETQYF
TRBV6-5	TRBJ2-2	.	.	TGTGCCAGCAGTTCTCAGGGAGGTGGGACCGGGGAGCTGTTTTTT	CASSSQGGGTGELFF